One T cell receptor (beta chain) is described in this entry. Its antigen is currently not known. Base qualities were left out, and no much larger clone turns up one base away. Library preparation used 5' RACE. Sequenced using an Illumina HiSeq 2500. A second PCR of about 7 to 12 cycles was run with a J-beta primer mix and a sample-barcoded 5' primer. A unique molecular identifier was introduced onto each TCR beta cDNA molecule by a template-switch 5' adaptor carrying 12 random nucleotides. Each sample yielded at least 3 million CDR3-containing paired-end reads. First-strand cDNA synthesis was performed from all RNA using the Mint cDNA synthesis kit, with priming by a TRBC-specific oligonucleotide. All cDNA was treated with uracil-DNA glycosylase and then went through a first 18-cycle PCR with the universal primers M1SS and BC2_uni_R. On the authors' methods: For normalization, 1 million high-quality reads were randomly selected from each sample, with every read carrying a distinct molecular identifier. Instead of being binned into consensus sequences, reads that shared molecular identifiers were thrown out. MiTCR, with a Q25 quality threshold and the strictest error-elimination algorithm, was used for CDR3 identification, clonotype clustering and error correction. A nonparametric unseen species model with Euler transformation was used to estimate lower-bound total TCR beta diversity. In-frame beta chains were kept once TCRdb had trimmed the public reads at Q25 with fastp and called clones with MiXCR. One record per CDR3 amino acid sequence lists the most common genes and DNA. It is TCRdb's table, rather than the study itself, that gives the V and J calls and clone size. Present in this sample are roughly 800,000 distinct CDR3 sequences, around 25% of which were seen just once. Roughly 3.8% of the sample is taken by the ten largest.

The donors were roughly 39 Caucasian individuals from Russia, aged 6 to 90 years, who were systemically healthy. Each donor gave ten milliliters of peripheral blood, drawn into EDTA-treated Vacutainer tubes. PBMCs were isolated by Ficoll-Paque density-gradient centrifugation, with at least 6 million obtained per sample. Total RNA, at least 6 micrograms per sample, was extracted from PBMCs with Trizol reagent. For every donor, flow cytometry on a PBMC aliquot measured the percentage of naive CD45RAhigh/CD27high T cells. The data derive from a study of blood T cells in healthy people across ages (dated by TCRdb to about 2015). About the full investigation: Template switching captured roughly one uniquely barcoded TCR beta cDNA molecule per two T cells in model experiments. The study measured age-related changes in TCR beta repertoire diversity using deep sequencing normalized with unique cDNA molecular identifiers. The study analyzed two additional independent replicas of 1 million unique cDNA reads from the same blood draw for two donors, one aged 18 to 30 and one aged 80 or older. Donors were grouped into four age groups: young (average 16 years), middle-aged (39), aged (around 62) and long-lived (around 80). The paper as a whole reports these results and caveats: Observed TCR beta diversity correlated strongly with the percentage of naive T cells measured by flow cytometry. Observed TCR beta diversity per million T cells fell roughly linearly with age, and a significant reduction was already apparent by age around 39. Because donor CMV infection status was unknown, age-related changes in expanded clonotypes were potentially confounded. Bulk unsorted PBMC profiling prevented conclusive comparison of naive and antigen-experienced compartments. Estimates of total diversity based on one million sequenced T cells were regarded as lower bounds and as underestimates. Compared with the aged group, the long-lived group had more naive CD4+ T cells, fewer expanded clones and increased TCR diversity, a pattern suggesting age selection.

V was cut back by 4 bases and J by 6 bases, leaving a gap of 14 bases between them. The CDR3, from cysteine to phenylalanine, totals 14 residues. The kept DNA is CDR3 alone, 42 bases in frame from the first base. In the germline V gene (reference sequence), CDR1 corresponds to SGHKS and CDR2 to YYEKEE. These data also featured in a second study, about T cells of mothers and their children. The second source states: The donors were nine systemically healthy Caucasian individuals, made up of three mothers and their six children. cDNA synthesis consumed the entire amount of extracted RNA, loaded at about 1.5 ug RNA in each 15 ul reaction. In the second PCR, the M1S primer introduced both the sample barcodes and 2-4 random nucleotides. Over 9.5 million TCR beta CDR3 reads came from each mother, compared with some 3.1 million reads from each child. Thymic selection shapes the output of TCR recombination in a similar way in related and unrelated pairs, and inherited differences have a minor effect. Normalized repertoire overlap was always slightly but never significantly higher in related than unrelated mother-child pairs. Persistent microchimeric T cell clones were not detected, at a sensitivity of around 100 clones per million clonotypes. The study used deep NGS to compare TCR beta repertoires of mothers and children, seeking features distinguishing related mother-child pairs from unrelated individuals. The mean age was around 40 +/- 4 years for the mothers and approximately 11 +/- 4 years for the children. After adapter ligation with NEBNext reagents, the libraries were sequenced on Illumina HiSeq 2000 with 100+100 nt paired-end reads. To prevent cross-contamination, the mother and child libraries were prepared one month apart and sequenced in separate runs. For each donor, somewhere between about 500,000 and 2,300,000 distinct TCR beta clonotypes were identified. Naive TCR beta clonotypes were estimated from low-frequency clonotypes matched to each donor's FACS-determined naive share, without sorting.

This sequence uses TRBV5-5 and TRBJ2-4; the D gene could be either TRBD1 or TRBD2, each agreeing at 5 bases. The receptor's source is a boy between 10 and 17 years old in good health. Sequencing was carried out using blood. The DNA reads TGTGCCAGCAGCCCCCCGGGGCTGAGAAACATTCAGTACTTC. Translated, it gives CASSPPGLRNIQYF.